The entry below describes one TCR beta chain. Its cognate antigen is unknown. This sample was included in a study of blood T cells in healthy people across ages. A second 7 to 11 cycle PCR used barcoded and J-beta primers. Each cDNA was tagged by a template-switch adaptor containing 12 random nucleotides. TCRdb ran MiXCR on the 5' RACE reads and lists one entry per CDR3 protein. The table includes fewer than 1,000,000 distinct CDR3 sequences, around 45% detected once. Notes on the study in general: Changes in expanded clonotypes were possibly confounded, as the CMV status of donors was unknown.

In germline, CDR1 is MNHNY, CDR2 SVGAGI (reference sequence). The CDR3 extends over 16 amino acids. V dropped 6 bases and J dropped 5; count of bases not matched to a gene: 12. Sequences were obtained from blood. This receptor was identified in a man aged 60-69 years in good health. The chain is built from TRBV6-6 and TRBJ2-3, with TRBD2 matching over 9 bases. The CDR3 coding sequence is TGTGCCAGCAGCACTGGGGGTCTAGCGGGGCAAGATACGCAGTATTTT. Its protein product is CASSTGGLAGQDTQYF.